Shown below are 30 T cell receptor beta chains from a single sample sequenced in a study of CD4+ T cells in melanoma. Assay: immunoSEQ multiplex PCR; the TCRdb copy retains only in-frame clones and omits some. The table has approximately 10,000 clones, 68% seen once; the top ten hold roughly 11%. Sequencing was carried out using cells from a culture (not recorded whether cultured in vitro). These receptors were obtained from a human donor with melanoma.

V usage is TRBV11-2 and J usage is TRBJ1-4; D remains unclear. V was cut by 5 bases and J by 5 bases, with 12 bases left in between. The CDR3 sequence is 14 residues long. Per the germline V gene, CDR1 is SGHAT and CDR2 is FQNNGV. Written as DNA, the CDR3 is TGTGCCAGCAGCCAAAGGCTTTCGAATGAAAAACTGTTTTTT. Translating it yields CASSQRLSNEKLFF.

This clone has only one observation. The chain carries TRBV9 and TRBJ2-2, with D possibly matching TRBD1 (6 bases). Per germline, CDR1 SGDLS and CDR2 YYNGEE. V shed 4 bases and J shed 1 base, with 17 bases lying between them. The CDR3 has 17 residues. CDR3 residues: CASSPQGSHLNTGELFF. The CDR3 nucleotides read TGTGCCAGCAGCCCCCAGGGGAGCCATCTGAACACCGGGGAGCTGTTTTTT.

This clone was recorded a few times. The sample holds other DNA sequences that translate to the same CDR3. The V gene is TRBV2, the J gene TRBJ1-5, with D unclear. This CDR3 contains 15 residues. Trimming pared 2 bases from V and 2 bases from J, leaving 10 bases between. Germline V lookup: CDR1 SNHLY, CDR2 FYNNEI. CDR3 sequence (DNA): TGTGCCAGCAGTGAAACCGGGAACGGCAATCAGCCCCAGCATTTT. Its translation: CASSETGNGNQPQHF.

In its sample, this clone was seen a few times. The chain carries TRBV2 and TRBJ2-7; a possible D gene is TRBD2 (6 bases). Germline values: CDR1 SNHLY, CDR2 FYNNEI. V gave up 3 bases and J gave up 11 bases, with 17 bases separating them. This CDR3 is built from 13 residues. CDR3: CASSDFSGLPKYF. The DNA for the CDR3 is TGTGCCAGCAGTGACTTTAGCGGACTTCCCAAGTACTTC.

The chain combines TRBV7-2 with TRBJ1-5; no firm D call. CDR3 size: 16 residues. The V end was cut by 5 bases, the J end by 7 bases, with 21 bases between. Looked up from germline, CDR1 is SGHTA and CDR2 is FQGNSA. CDR3 residues: CASSPRTGFMVQPQHF. CDR3 in DNA: TGTGCCAGCAGCCCCAGAACCGGGTTTATGGTACAGCCCCAGCATTTT.

The chain carries TRBV29-1 and TRBJ2-3; 12 bases map to TRBD2. The CDR3 runs to 18 residues. Germline values: CDR1 SQVTM, CDR2 ANQGSEA. After removal of 1 base from V and 0 bases from J, the junction contained 8 bases not matched to a gene. The CDR3 nucleotides read TGCAGCGTTGAAGGTCTGTCTAGCGGGGGGGGAAGCACAGATACGCAGTATTTT. Encoded protein: CSVEGLSSGGGSTDTQYF.

For this clone: At one of its ends the junction is not consistent with the germline gene, which may arise from a read error. The genes are TRBV7-9 and TRBJ1-5, with D unresolved. CDR1 is SEHNR, CDR2 FQNEAQ, per germline (reference sequence). CDR3 length: 15 residues. The CDR3 loop is CASSPGAGSNLPQHF. CDR3 nucleotides: TGTGCCAGCAGCCCAGGTGCGGGGTCCAATCTGCCCCAGCATTTT.

The rearrangement uses TRBV5-5 and TRBJ1-2; D gene uncertain. This CDR3 is built from 14 residues. Germline CDR1 reads SGHKS; CDR2 reads YYEKEE (reference sequence). V was clipped by 3 bases and J by 4 bases, with 13 bases between them. The CDR3 bases are TGTGCCAGCAGCTACCCGGGTAGTTCCTATGGCTACACCTTC. Residues: CASSYPGSSYGYTF.

The chain employs TRBV7-9 and TRBJ2-3; 8 bases align to TRBD2. This CDR3 contains 16 residues. Germline CDR1 is SEHNR and CDR2 is FQNEAQ (reference sequence). Unmatched junction bases numbered 7, after V lost 5 bases and J lost 0 bases. The CDR3 reads CASSPYSGASTDTQYF. For the CDR3, the DNA is TGTGCCAGCAGCCCTTATAGCGGGGCTAGCACAGATACGCAGTATTTT.

The rearrangement links TRBV11-2 to TRBJ1-1, with D unclear. Between the trimmed V and J ends, which lost 0 bases and 7 bases, there was a span of 6 bases. CDR3 length equals 12 residues. Germline V gene lookup returns CDR1 SGHAT and CDR2 FQNNGV. CDR3 sequence (DNA): TGTGCCAGCAGCTTAGAATTCGGTGAAGCTTTCTTT. This gives the protein CASSLEFGEAFF.

J is TRBJ2-2 and V is TRBV7-3; D not resolved. This CDR3 is 15 amino acids long. V was clipped by 1 base and J by 3 bases, with 9 bases between them. CDR1 is SGHTA and CDR2 is FQGTGA in the germline V gene. The chain's CDR3 is CASSLRGMDTGELFF. CDR3 sequence (DNA): TGTGCCAGCAGCTTAAGGGGTATGGACACCGGGGAGCTGTTTTTT.

This clone was counted a few times. At one end, the junction sequence differs from germline, possibly due to a read error. The rearrangement joins TRBV7-9 to TRBJ2-4; the D is unclear. Germline values: CDR1 SEHNR, CDR2 FQNEAQ (reference sequence). The CDR3 extends over 12 amino acids. The DNA for the CDR3 is TGTGCCAGCAGCTTAGAGGGTGGTGCCCTGCGGTTC. This codes for CASSLEGGALRF.

This clone has more than one count but fewer than ten. The CDR3 loop reads CASNQGNNSPLHF. DNA of the CDR3: TGTGCCAGTAACCAGGGCAATAATTCACCCCTCCACTTT. The rearrangement uses TRBV19 and TRBJ1-6; maybe TRBD1 (5 bases). V was shortened by 7 bases and J by 5 bases, with 9 bases between the two germline ends. There are 13 residues in the CDR3. Germline V CDR1 and CDR2: LNHDA, SQIVND (reference sequence).

The genes are TRBV5-1 and TRBJ2-7; TRBD1 aligns across 10 bases. Looked up from germline, CDR1 is SGHRS and CDR2 is YFSETQ. This CDR3 comprises 15 residues. V lost 0 bases, J lost 2 bases, and 2 bases stayed unmatched. The CDR3 reads CASSLEGTGAYEQYF. The CDR3 nucleotides read TGCGCCAGCAGCTTGGAAGGGACAGGGGCCTACGAGCAGTACTTC.

The rearrangement joins TRBV6-6 to TRBJ2-3, with D perhaps matching TRBD1 or TRBD2 (6 bases each). The germline gives CDR1 MNHNY, CDR2 SVGAGI (reference sequence). The V and J ends lost 2 bases and 3 bases respectively, with 9 bases between them. This CDR3 contains 14 residues. The CDR3 here is CASSYGGPTDTQYF. CDR3 nucleotides: TGTGCCAGCAGTTACGGGGGGCCAACAGATACGCAGTATTTT.

The chain joins TRBV4-2 to TRBJ1-1, with 7 positions matching TRBD1. CDR1 is LGHNA, CDR2 YNFKEQ, per germline. The CDR3 length is 16 residues. The junction had 8 bases not matched to a gene; V was cut back by 4 bases and J by 0 bases. The CDR3 DNA reads as TGTGCCAGCAGCCCCACATTTGGGACAGTGAACACTGAAGCTTTCTTT. Amino acid sequence: CASSPTFGTVNTEAFF.

The rearrangement uses TRBV7-2 and TRBJ1-2; 8 positions match TRBD1. This CDR3 has 15 residues. CDR1 and CDR2 (germline): SGHTA, FQGNSA. The V gene end was trimmed by 5 bases and the J gene end by 0 bases; junction bases not matched to a gene: 5. CDR3 protein: CASSRDRGANYGYTF. The CDR3 DNA sequence: TGTGCCAGCAGCCGCGACAGGGGAGCTAACTATGGCTACACCTTC.

This clone turned up a few times. This chain connects TRBV29-1 to TRBJ1-1, with unresolved D. Trimming took 4 bases from V and 1 from J, leaving 7 bases between them. The CDR3 is 12 residues long. From germline, CDR1 is SQVTM and CDR2 ANQGSEA. The CDR3 is CSVVWGNTEAFF. The CDR3 DNA sequence: TGCAGCGTTGTTTGGGGGAACACTGAAGCTTTCTTT.

With regard to this clone: The junction and the germline gene differ at one end; a read error may be behind it. The rearrangement links TRBV7-7 to TRBJ2-5, with 16 bases that match TRBD2. The germline V gene has CDR1 SSHAT and CDR2 FNYEAQ (reference sequence). The CDR3 loop spans 16 amino acids. In nucleotides, the CDR3 is TGTGCTAGCAGCCAGGGACTAGCGGGGGGGGGCGAGACCCAGTACTTC. It codes for CASSQGLAGGGETQYF.

The rearrangement joins TRBV6-1 to TRBJ1-3; perhaps TRBD1 as D (5 bases). CDR3 length equals 14 residues. V lost 5 bases to trimming and J lost 2 bases, with 10 bases between them. Germline-derived CDR1 and CDR2 are MNHNS and SASEGT. The CDR3 reads CASSLTDAGNTIYF. CDR3 sequence (DNA): TGTGCCAGCAGTTTGACAGACGCTGGAAACACCATATATTTT.

The chain recombines TRBV7-8 with TRBJ1-1; no clear D gene. Germline CDR1 and CDR2: SGHVS and FQNEAQ. This CDR3 spans 14 amino acids. V was shortened by 5 bases and J by 4 bases, with 14 bases between the two germline ends. The CDR3, as DNA: TGTGCCAGCAGCGAGACGGGGTATGGCACTGAAGCTTTCTTT. As protein: CASSETGYGTEAFF.

The rearrangement uses TRBV11-2 and TRBJ2-1, with TRBD1 matching over 7 bases. This CDR3 comprises 13 residues. With 8 bases clipped from V and 10 bases from J, the junction kept 11 bases outside the gene matches. The germline CDR1 and CDR2 sequences are SGHAT and FQNNGV. CDR3 sequence reads: CASRDFIQGEQFF. CDR3 nucleotide sequence: TGTGCCAGCCGCGATTTTATACAGGGGGAGCAGTTCTTC.

The chain has TRBV9 and TRBJ2-1; a possible D gene is TRBD1 (5 bases). In germline, CDR1 is SGDLS, CDR2 YYNGEE. V lost 4 bases, J lost 0 bases, and 23 bases lay in between. There are 19 residues in the CDR3. Here the CDR3 DNA reads TGTGCCAGCAGCATACACCGTCAGGGTCGTGGTCGCTCCTACAATGAGCAGTTCTTC. This sequence encodes CASSIHRQGRGRSYNEQFF. The full variable domain, with the rest looked up from reference TRBV9 and TRBJ2-1, is DSGVTQTPKHLITATGQRVTLRCSPRSGDLSVYWYQQSLDQGLQFLIQYYNGEERAKGNILERFSAQQFPDLHSELNLSSLELGDSALYFCASSIHRQGRGRSYNEQFFGPGTRLTVL.

This chain joins TRBV19 and TRBJ1-5, with 7 bases identical to TRBD1. Germline V lookup: CDR1 LNHDA, CDR2 SQIVND (reference sequence). V shed 7 bases, J shed 4 bases, and the junction held 7 bases outside the gene matches. This CDR3 has 14 amino acids. The CDR3 loop is CASTLRGANQPQHF. CDR3 bases: TGTGCCAGTACCCTCAGGGGGGCGAATCAGCCCCAGCATTTT.

The V and J genes are TRBV15 and TRBJ1-1; tentative D call: TRBD1 (6 bases). The germline CDR1 and CDR2 sequences are LNHNV and YYDKDF (reference sequence). Trimming removed 0 bases from V and 5 bases from J, with 13 bases in between. This CDR3 is 15 amino acids long. CDR3 loop: CATSRDLQGDTEAFF. For the CDR3, the DNA is TGTGCCACCAGCAGAGATTTACAGGGAGATACTGAAGCTTTCTTT.

The chain couples TRBV5-4 to TRBJ1-1; possibly TRBD1 for D (5 bases). The CDR3 extends over 17 amino acids. Germline CDR1 is SGHNT and CDR2 is YYREEE (reference sequence). V lost 0 bases to trimming and J lost 1 base, with 16 bases between them. CDR3: CASSLVYGGTGNTEAFF. As DNA, the CDR3 is TGTGCCAGCAGCTTGGTATACGGCGGGACGGGGAACACTGAAGCTTTCTTT.

This clone was found once. The V and J genes are TRBV10-2 and TRBJ2-5; 13 positions agree with TRBD2. There are 14 residues in the CDR3. J gave up 5 bases and V 10 bases, and 7 bases lay outside the gene matches. The germline V gene encodes CDR1 WSHSY and CDR2 SAAADI. The DNA of the CDR3 is TGCGCCACCCTAACTAGCGGGGGGGCGGAGACCCAGTACTTC. It is translated as CATLTSGGAETQYF.

This clone was seen more than once but under ten times. This chain connects TRBV29-1 to TRBJ2-7, with 11 bases matching TRBD1. Germline V lookup: CDR1 SQVTM, CDR2 ANQGSEA. V was pared by 4 bases and J by 4 bases, with 3 bases of the junction left unmatched. The CDR3 covers 13 residues. The CDR3 sequence is CSVGDRGSYEQYF. Here the CDR3 DNA reads TGCAGCGTTGGGGACAGGGGGTCTTACGAGCAGTACTTC.

The chain has TRBV6-5 and TRBJ1-2; TRBD1 might be the D (5 bases). Per germline, CDR1 MNHEY and CDR2 SVGAGI. Trimming shortened V by 4 bases and J by 3 bases, and 9 bases separated the two germline ends. There are 13 residues in the CDR3. The CDR3 DNA reads as TGTGCCAGCAGTTTACAGGATTACTATGGCTACACCTTC. Its protein is CASSLQDYYGYTF.

This chain uses TRBV11-2 with TRBJ2-7; possibly TRBD2 for D (5 bases). Germline V CDR1 and CDR2: SGHAT, FQNNGV. The V end lost 6 bases, the J end lost 7 bases, and 19 bases lay between the germline ends. This CDR3 is built from 14 residues. CDR3 loop: CASRDYASLGEQYF. The DNA for the CDR3 is TGTGCCAGCAGAGACTATGCGTCTCTCGGAGAGCAGTACTTC. Full variable domain (missing parts from reference TRBV11-2 and TRBJ2-7): EAGVAQSPRYKIIEKRQSVAFWCNPISGHATLYWYQQILGQGPKLLIQFQNNGVVDDSQLPKDRFSAERLKGVDSTLKIQPAKLEDSAVYLCASRDYASLGEQYFGPGTRLTVT.